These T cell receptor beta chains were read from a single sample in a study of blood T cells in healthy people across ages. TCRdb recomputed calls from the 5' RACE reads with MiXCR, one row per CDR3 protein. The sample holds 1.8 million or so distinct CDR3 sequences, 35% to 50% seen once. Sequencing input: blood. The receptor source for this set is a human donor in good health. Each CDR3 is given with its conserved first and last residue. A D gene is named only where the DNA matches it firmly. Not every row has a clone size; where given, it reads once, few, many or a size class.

CDR3 DNA: TGCAGCGTGGAGGGACAGGGGCATTGGGAGACCCAGTACTTC
CDR3 protein: CSVEGQGHWETQYF
J gene: TRBJ2-5
D gene: TRBD1
clone size: .
V gene: TRBV29-1

CDR3 DNA: TGTGCCAGCAGCCAGGTTTGGGACAGATTCTACGAGCAGTACTTC
CDR3 protein: CASSQVWDRFYEQYF
J gene: TRBJ2-7
D gene: TRBD1
clone size: .
V gene: TRBV4-2

CDR3 DNA: TGTGCCGGCAGTGGGATAACGACAGGGATGGAGTACTTC
CDR3 protein: CAGSGITTGMEYF
J gene: TRBJ2-7
D gene: TRBD1
clone size: .
V gene: TRBV2

CDR3 DNA: TGTGCCAGCAGGAGGGAGACCATGCCCCACAATGAGCAGTTCTTC
CDR3 protein: CASRRETMPHNEQFF
J gene: TRBJ2-1
D gene: .
clone size: .
V gene: TRBV11-1

CDR3 DNA: TGTGCCAGCAGCCCACCCCTAGGTAACAATGAGCAGTTCTTC
CDR3 protein: CASSPPLGNNEQFF
J gene: TRBJ2-1
D gene: .
clone size: few
V gene: TRBV5-4

CDR3 DNA: TGCAGTGCTAGCTGGACAGGGGGAAAAGGGCAGTACTTC
CDR3 protein: CSASWTGGKGQYF
J gene: TRBJ2-7
D gene: TRBD1
clone size: few
V gene: TRBV20-1

CDR3 DNA: TGCGCCAGCAGCCAAGATCGTACAGGGGGGAGTTACAATGAGCAGTTCTTC
CDR3 protein: CASSQDRTGGSYNEQFF
J gene: TRBJ2-1
D gene: TRBD1
clone size: .
V gene: TRBV4-1

CDR3 DNA: TGCGCCAGCAGCCAAGATTTCGCAGGGTCTGGCTACACCTTC
CDR3 protein: CASSQDFAGSGYTF
J gene: TRBJ1-2
D gene: .
clone size: .
V gene: TRBV4-3

CDR3 DNA: TGTGCCAGCAGCGTGAACCAGGGAAGCTCTGGAAACACCATATATTTT
CDR3 protein: CASSVNQGSSGNTIYF
J gene: TRBJ1-3
D gene: .
clone size: once
V gene: TRBV9

CDR3 DNA: TGTGCCAGCGAAACAACAGGAGCGTTCAACTATGGCTACACCTTC
CDR3 protein: CASETTGAFNYGYTF
J gene: TRBJ1-2
D gene: .
clone size: .
V gene: TRBV28

CDR3 DNA: TGCGCCAGCAGCCCGGGGACTCTCAGCTCCTACGAGCAGTACTTC
CDR3 protein: CASSPGTLSSYEQYF
J gene: TRBJ2-7
D gene: .
clone size: .
V gene: TRBV4-1

CDR3 DNA: TGTGCCAGCAGCTTAAAACAGGAGAGCTATGGCTACACCTTC
CDR3 protein: CASSLKQESYGYTF
J gene: TRBJ1-2
D gene: .
clone size: .
V gene: TRBV11-2

CDR3 DNA: TGCGCCAGCAGCTTGGCCGGGCAGAACCGGTCACCCCTCCACTTT
CDR3 protein: CASSLAGQNRSPLHF
J gene: TRBJ1-6
D gene: .
clone size: few
V gene: TRBV5-1

CDR3 DNA: TGTGCCAGCAGCTCCAGGACAAGCCTGGGCTACACCTTC
CDR3 protein: CASSSRTSLGYTF
J gene: TRBJ1-2
D gene: .
clone size: .
V gene: TRBV7-2

CDR3 DNA: TGTGCCACCAGTGAACAAGGACAGACAGAGCAGTTCTTC
CDR3 protein: CATSEQGQTEQFF
J gene: TRBJ2-1
D gene: .
clone size: .
V gene: TRBV24-1

CDR3 DNA: TGTGCCAGCAGCAAAGTGGGGGCGGGCAATCAGCCCCAGCATTTT
CDR3 protein: CASSKVGAGNQPQHF
J gene: TRBJ1-5
D gene: .
clone size: .
V gene: TRBV7-2

CDR3 DNA: TGTGCCAGCAGTCCAGGGTGGCACGAGCAGTACTTC
CDR3 protein: CASSPGWHEQYF
J gene: TRBJ2-7
D gene: .
clone size: .
V gene: TRBV3-1

CDR3 DNA: TGTGCCAGCAGCTTTGGACAGGGTCTGGCGAACTATGGCTACACCTTC
CDR3 protein: CASSFGQGLANYGYTF
J gene: TRBJ1-2
D gene: TRBD1
clone size: .
V gene: TRBV7-2

CDR3 DNA: TGTGCCAGCAGCTTGGCCGGGACAGGGATTATTCCGCAGTATTTT
CDR3 protein: CASSLAGTGIIPQYF
J gene: TRBJ2-3
D gene: TRBD1
clone size: few
V gene: TRBV7-6

CDR3 DNA: TGCAGTGCTAGTTTCCTGACTACCTCCTACGAGCAGTACTTC
CDR3 protein: CSASFLTTSYEQYF
J gene: TRBJ2-7
D gene: .
clone size: few
V gene: TRBV20-1

CDR3 DNA: TGCGCCAGCAGCCAAGTGGCGGGGGCCGTCGGTAATGAGCAGTACTTC
CDR3 protein: CASSQVAGAVGNEQYF
J gene: TRBJ2-5
D gene: .
clone size: once
V gene: TRBV4-3

CDR3 DNA: TGCGCCAGCAGCCAAGAAGGCGGACTAGCTAGGACCAAAAACATTCAGTACTTC
CDR3 protein: CASSQEGGLARTKNIQYF
J gene: TRBJ2-4
D gene: TRBD2
clone size: .
V gene: TRBV4-3

CDR3 DNA: TGTGCCAGCAGTGAACGAGGGGGTCTGCAATACGAGCAGTACTTC
CDR3 protein: CASSERGGLQYEQYF
J gene: TRBJ2-7
D gene: .
clone size: .
V gene: TRBV6-1

CDR3 DNA: TGTGCCAGCAGCCCGGACAGGGTCTGGCAGCCCCAGCATTTT
CDR3 protein: CASSPDRVWQPQHF
J gene: TRBJ1-5
D gene: TRBD1
clone size: .
V gene: TRBV7-2

CDR3 DNA: TGTGCCAGCAGTCCCCTGAGGAACTCCTACAATGAGCAGTTCTTC
CDR3 protein: CASSPLRNSYNEQFF
J gene: TRBJ2-1
D gene: .
clone size: .
V gene: TRBV12-3/TRBV12-4

CDR3 DNA: TGCGCCAGCAGCCAGGCCGTGAACAACCGGGGCTATGGCTACACCTTC
CDR3 protein: CASSQAVNNRGYGYTF
J gene: TRBJ1-2
D gene: .
clone size: few
V gene: TRBV4-3

CDR3 DNA: TGCAGTGCTTCCGTTTGGGGGGCCAGAGAGACCCAGTACTTC
CDR3 protein: CSASVWGARETQYF
J gene: TRBJ2-5
D gene: .
clone size: few
V gene: TRBV20-1

CDR3 DNA: TGCGCCAGCAGCCAAGATAGTGCGTTCAATGAGCAGTTCTTC
CDR3 protein: CASSQDSAFNEQFF
J gene: TRBJ2-1
D gene: .
clone size: .
V gene: TRBV4-3

CDR3 DNA: TGTGCCAGCAGCAAATATAGAACCGTTTCGGACAATGAGCAGTTCTTC
CDR3 protein: CASSKYRTVSDNEQFF
J gene: TRBJ2-1
D gene: .
clone size: .
V gene: TRBV5-5

CDR3 DNA: TGTGCCAGCAGCTTATCCCCGGACAGGGTTCGAACAGATACGCAGTATTTT
CDR3 protein: CASSLSPDRVRTDTQYF
J gene: TRBJ2-3
D gene: TRBD1
clone size: few
V gene: TRBV7-9

CDR3 DNA: TGTGCCAGCAGCCTAACCCAGTGGGGAAATGAGCAGTTCTTC
CDR3 protein: CASSLTQWGNEQFF
J gene: TRBJ2-1
D gene: .
clone size: few
V gene: TRBV7-2

CDR3 DNA: TGTGTCAGCAGCTTAGGCCCGGGGTTTGCAAATGGCTACACCTTC
CDR3 protein: CVSSLGPGFANGYTF
J gene: TRBJ1-2
D gene: .
clone size: .
V gene: TRBV13

CDR3 DNA: TGTGCCAGCAGCTTGGGCAGGGCCCTTACTGGGGCCAACGTCCTGACTTTC
CDR3 protein: CASSLGRALTGANVLTF
J gene: TRBJ2-6
D gene: .
clone size: .
V gene: TRBV7-2

CDR3 DNA: TGCAGTGCTAGAGATCCATCGGCGAGTGATGAGCAGTTCTTC
CDR3 protein: CSARDPSASDEQFF
J gene: TRBJ2-1
D gene: .
clone size: .
V gene: TRBV20-1

CDR3 DNA: TGTGCCAGCTCACCGCGACAGGGAGTCACTGAAGCTTTCTTT
CDR3 protein: CASSPRQGVTEAFF
J gene: TRBJ1-1
D gene: TRBD1
clone size: few
V gene: TRBV18